One sample yielded the 32 T cell receptor beta chains listed below, sequenced in a study of blood T cell repertoires in COVID-19. The data were produced by immunoSEQ multiplex PCR, yet TCRdb's version contains in-frame clones alone and is incomplete. The sample contains roughly 380,000 clones, over 65% of which appear only once. Sample: peripheral blood. These receptors were obtained from a human donor with acute or convalescent COVID-19. The donor label of this sample is uncertain.

This chain uses TRBV9 with TRBJ1-3; D uncertain. Trimming took off 3 bases at V and 0 bases at J, with 16 bases between the two ends. Per germline, CDR1 SGDLS and CDR2 YYNGEE. The CDR3 consists of 17 residues. CDR3 residues: CASSAAGVTLSGNTIYF. CDR3 nucleotide sequence: TGTGCCAGCAGCGCCGCCGGTGTCACCCTCTCTGGAAACACCATATATTTT.

The rearrangement joins TRBV5-1 to TRBJ2-1; TRBD2 agrees at 11 bases. This CDR3 comprises 11 residues. Germline V gene lookup returns CDR1 SGHRS and CDR2 YFSETQ. Trimming at V came to 4 bases and at J to 12 bases, leaving 0 bases not matched to a gene. CDR3 region: CASSLAGGQFF. In DNA, the CDR3 is TGCGCCAGCAGCCTAGCGGGGGGGCAGTTCTTC.

This chain connects TRBV18 to TRBJ2-7; a possible D gene is TRBD1 (6 bases). This CDR3 spans 11 amino acids. Germline values: CDR1 KGHSH, CDR2 LQKENI. V lost 2 bases, J lost 9 bases, and 8 bases lay in between. The CDR3 region has the DNA TGTGCCAGCTCACCAGAGGGGGTGCAGTACTTC. Its protein is CASSPEGVQYF.

This chain joins TRBV4-1 and TRBJ1-4, with unresolved D. CDR1 MGHRA and CDR2 YSYEKL come from the germline V gene. CDR3 length: 14 amino acids. The V gene lost 3 bases and the J gene lost 12 bases, with 17 bases spanning the gap. The CDR3 DNA follows: TGCGCCAGCAGCCAGGATATATCGCGGGAGGAACTGTTTTTT. This codes for CASSQDISREELFF.

This clone has just a few counts. This specimen includes other DNA sequences encoding the same CDR3. The V and J genes are TRBV5-1 and TRBJ1-4; D remains unclear. The CDR3 consists of 14 residues. V lost 0 bases, J lost 5 bases, and 8 bases lay in between. Per germline, CDR1 SGHRS and CDR2 YFSETQ. CDR3 protein: CASSLDGLNEKLFF. In DNA form, the CDR3 reads TGCGCCAGCAGCTTGGACGGTTTAAATGAAAAACTGTTTTTT.

In the case of this clone: Other DNA sequences in the sample encode the same CDR3. The chain employs TRBV18 and TRBJ1-4; D unclear. Germline CDR1 is KGHSH and CDR2 is LQKENI. Trimming removed 3 bases from V and 3 bases from J, with 8 bases in between. The CDR3 loop spans 14 amino acids. CDR3 loop: CASSPGVANEKLFF. CDR3 DNA: TGTGCCAGCTCACCGGGCGTAGCTAATGAAAAACTGTTTTTT.

V gene TRBV3-1 (or the pseudogene TRBV3-2) combines with J gene TRBJ1-1; unclear D gene. The CDR3 contains 15 residues. CDR1 and CDR2 (germline): LGHDT, YNNKEL (reference sequence). The germline V and J ends were trimmed by 3 bases and 1 base, with 12 bases remaining between them. The CDR3 DNA sequence: TGTGCCAGCAGCCAGATTGCCAAGCCGAACACTGAAGCTTTCTTT. Protein product: CASSQIAKPNTEAFF.

This clone was detected once. The chain employs TRBV5-1 and TRBJ2-3, with 12 bases fitting TRBD2. The junction had 5 bases not matched to a gene; V was cut back by 4 bases and J by 2 bases. The CDR3 has 16 residues. Per germline, CDR1 SGHRS and CDR2 YFSETQ. The CDR3 DNA follows: TGCGCCAGCAGCACGGGACTAGCGGGCCTCACAGATACGCAGTATTTT. Amino acids: CASSTGLAGLTDTQYF. The full variable domain, its missing parts supplied by reference TRBV5-1 and TRBJ2-3, is KAGVTQTPRYLIKTRGQQVTLSCSPISGHRSVSWYQQTPGQGLQFLFEYFSETQRNKGNFPGRFSGRQFSNSRSEMNVSTLELGDSALYLCASSTGLAGLTDTQYFGPGTRLTVL.

This chain connects TRBV19 to TRBJ1-5; no definite D call. V lost 5 bases and J 7 bases, leaving 12 bases between the germline ends. Germline CDR1 reads LNHDA; CDR2 reads SQIVND (reference sequence). The CDR3 totals 13 residues. CDR3 nucleotide sequence: TGTGCCAGTAGTCAGGAATTAAGGCAGCCCCAGCATTTT. As protein: CASSQELRQPQHF.

A remark on this clone: Within the sample, other DNA sequences also encode this same CDR3. The chain has TRBV6-5 and TRBJ1-5, with no clear D. The germline gives CDR1 MNHEY, CDR2 SVGAGI. The V end was cut by 2 bases, the J end by 4 bases, with 6 bases between. This CDR3 is 13 amino acids long. This chain's CDR3 is CASSYGRNQPQHF. The CDR3 DNA is TGTGCCAGCAGTTACGGCAGGAATCAGCCCCAGCATTTT.

The chain uses TRBV28 and TRBJ1-5, with D maybe TRBD1 (6 bases). V gave up 2 bases and J gave up 4 bases, with 12 bases separating them. The CDR3 has 15 residues. Germline-derived CDR1 and CDR2 are MDHEN and SYDVKM. In DNA, the CDR3 is TGTGCCAGCAGTTTACCTTCTACAGGGAATCAGCCCCAGCATTTT. As protein: CASSLPSTGNQPQHF.

The chain links TRBV10-3 to TRBJ1-2; no definite D call. There are 12 residues in the CDR3. Trimming left V 3 bases short and J 4 bases short, with 6 bases between. Looked up from germline, CDR1 is ENHRY and CDR2 is SYGVKD. The CDR3 here is CAISEQIYGYTF. In nucleotides, the CDR3 is TGTGCCATCAGTGAACAGATCTATGGCTACACCTTC.

V gene TRBV3-1 (or the pseudogene TRBV3-2) combines with J gene TRBJ1-1; TRBD1 is a possible D gene (5 bases). Trimming pared 4 bases from V and 3 bases from J, leaving 12 bases between. Germline loops: CDR1 LGHDT, CDR2 YNNKEL (reference sequence). The length of the CDR3 is 14 residues. CDR3 in amino acids: CASSRGGRDTEAFF. CDR3 in DNA: TGTGCCAGCAGCCGGGGGGGGAGAGACACTGAAGCTTTCTTT.

V gene TRBV18 combines with J gene TRBJ1-2; 9 positions agree with TRBD1. V was pared by 4 bases and J by 6 bases, with 6 bases of the junction left unmatched. The CDR3 runs to 14 residues. CDR1 is KGHSH, CDR2 LQKENI, per germline. CDR3 in amino acids: CASSQRTGADGYTF. The CDR3 nucleotides read TGTGCCAGCTCACAAAGGACAGGGGCGGATGGCTACACCTTC.

This chain connects TRBV5-1 to TRBJ2-2; D possibly corresponds to TRBD2 (5 bases). V lost 5 bases to trimming and J lost 4 bases, with 18 bases between them. The CDR3 extends over 16 amino acids. Germline lookup yields CDR1 SGHRS and CDR2 YFSETQ. The CDR3 sequence is CASSPSPAVTTGELFF. The CDR3 DNA reads TGCGCCAGCAGTCCTAGCCCCGCCGTTACCACCGGGGAGCTGTTTTTT. The full variable domain, with the rest looked up from reference TRBV5-1 and TRBJ2-2, is KAGVTQTPRYLIKTRGQQVTLSCSPISGHRSVSWYQQTPGQGLQFLFEYFSETQRNKGNFPGRFSGRQFSNSRSEMNVSTLELGDSALYLCASSPSPAVTTGELFFGEGSRLTVL.

The genes are TRBV5-1 and TRBJ2-1; D is unresolved. The CDR3 extends over 13 amino acids. Germline V gives CDR1 SGHRS, CDR2 YFSETQ. Trimming cost V 6 bases and J 6 bases, with 13 bases left between them. The CDR3 DNA is TGCGCCAGCACTCCGCCGGCTAGCAATGAGCAGTTCTTC. Translation gives CASTPPASNEQFF.

CDR3 coding DNA: TGCAGTGCTAGTTCCCCTTTAGCGGGAGGGCCCTACAATGAGCAGTTCTTC. Residues: CSASSPLAGGPYNEQFF. This chain connects TRBV20-1 to TRBJ2-1; 11 nucleotides agree with TRBD2. J was trimmed by 2 bases and V by 3 bases; bases with no gene match: 9. Germline V gene data show CDR1 as DFQATT and CDR2 as SNEGSKA (reference sequence). CDR3 length equals 17 residues.

In this sample, this clone turned up once. The CDR3 DNA is TGCGCCAGCAGCCGGACTAGCGGGGGGGCCGTAACGGGCACCGGGGAGCTGTTTTTT. Protein: CASSRTSGGAVTGTGELFF. This rearrangement joins TRBV4-1 to TRBJ2-2, with TRBD2 matching over 15 bases. The CDR3 has 19 amino acids. Germline trimming cut 4 bases from V and 4 bases from J; bases unmatched to any gene: 10. The germline V gene encodes CDR1 MGHRA and CDR2 YSYEKL.

This chain uses TRBV18 with TRBJ1-2, with TRBD1 matching over 9 bases. The CDR3 runs to 14 residues. V was clipped by 4 bases and J by 6 bases; unmatched bases: 6. Looked up from germline, CDR1 is KGHSH and CDR2 is LQKENI. CDR3 nucleotide sequence: TGTGCCAGCTCACTCTTACAGGGGGCGGATGGCTACACCTTC. Protein product: CASSLLQGADGYTF.

CDR3 nucleotides: TGTGCCAGCAGCTTAACTGGGACTAGCGGTTACAATGAGCAGTTCTTC. Translation gives CASSLTGTSGYNEQFF. This chain joins TRBV5-5 and TRBJ2-1; 11 positions match TRBD2. V was clipped by 2 bases and J by 4 bases; unmatched bases: 5. Germline loops: CDR1 SGHKS, CDR2 YYEKEE (reference sequence). CDR3 size: 16 residues.

The V call is TRBV3-1 (or the pseudogene TRBV3-2), the J call TRBJ1-4, with a weak D call TRBD1 (5 bases). The CDR3 is 14 amino acids. Germline V lookup: CDR1 LGHDT, CDR2 YNNKEL (reference sequence). V was shortened by 4 bases and J by 8 bases, with 14 bases between the two germline ends. The CDR3 nucleotides are TGTGCCAGCAGCCGGCGGGGGGGAGAGGAAAAACTGTTTTTT. It translates to CASSRRGGEEKLFF.

J is TRBJ2-1 and V is TRBV23-1, with 7 bases matching TRBD2. TRBV23-1 belongs to the ORF category, with a function that is uncertain. With 0 bases clipped from V and 5 bases from J, the junction kept 7 bases outside the gene matches. The CDR3 is 16 residues long. In DNA form, the CDR3 reads TGCGCCAGCAGTCAATCGGCGCGGCTAGCGGACAATGAGCAGTTCTTC. Protein sequence: CASSQSARLADNEQFF.

The V call is TRBV5-4, the J call TRBJ1-2; D unresolved. The V gene lost 2 bases and the J gene lost 8 bases, with 10 bases spanning the gap. The CDR3 loop spans 12 amino acids. CDR1 is SGHNT, CDR2 YYREEE, per germline (reference sequence). This CDR3 is CASSFGESGYTF. The CDR3 DNA is TGTGCCAGCAGCTTCGGGGAGTCAGGCTACACCTTC.

This clone was picked up a small number of times. The chain recombines TRBV30 with TRBJ1-2; tentatively, D is TRBD1 (5 bases). The V gene lost 2 bases and the J gene lost 7 bases, with 20 bases spanning the gap. The germline CDR1 and CDR2 sequences are GTSNPN and SVGIG (reference sequence). The CDR3 runs to 15 residues. The CDR3 is CAWSRHTGGAIGYTF. The DNA for the CDR3 is TGTGCCTGGAGTAGACACACCGGAGGGGCAATTGGCTACACCTTC.

The sample holds one count of this clone. The chain couples TRBV18 to TRBJ1-3; D gene ambiguous. The CDR3 loop spans 16 amino acids. V gave up 0 bases and J gave up 0 bases, with 9 bases separating them. The germline gives CDR1 KGHSH, CDR2 LQKENI. CDR3 coding DNA: TGTGCCAGCTCACCACCCCGAGCCTTCTCTGGAAACACCATATATTTT. It codes for CASSPPRAFSGNTIYF. Using reference TRBV18 and TRBJ1-3 for the parts outside the CDR3, the full variable domain is NAGVMQNPRHLVRRRGQEARLRCSPMKGHSHVYWYRQLPEEGLKFMVYLQKENIIDESGMPKERFSAEFPKEGPSILRIQQVVRGDSAAYFCASSPPRAFSGNTIYFGEGSWLTVV.

This clone has more than one count but fewer than ten. The V call is TRBV14, the J call TRBJ1-2, with D uncertain. The CDR3 loop spans 14 amino acids. Per the germline V gene, CDR1 is SGHDN and CDR2 is FVKESK. Trimming took off 3 bases at V and 0 bases at J, with 8 bases between the two ends. This CDR3 is CASSHRRTNYGYTF. As DNA, the CDR3 is TGTGCCAGCAGCCACAGGCGTACTAACTATGGCTACACCTTC.

This chain uses TRBV19 with TRBJ1-6; the D is unclear. The CDR3 is made up of 16 amino acids. Germline CDR1 LNHDA, CDR2 SQIVND (reference sequence). V lost 6 bases to trimming and J lost 6 bases, with 18 bases between them. This CDR3 reads CASRPTAEGTNSPLHF. For the CDR3, the DNA is TGTGCCAGTAGGCCGACCGCGGAGGGAACTAATTCACCCCTCCACTTT. The full variable domain, rest sourced from reference TRBV19 and TRBJ1-6, is DGGITQSPKYLFRKEGQNVTLSCEQNLNHDAMYWYRQDPGQGLRLIYYSQIVNDFQKGDIAEGYSVSREKKESFPLTVTSAQKNPTAFYLCASRPTAEGTNSPLHFGNGTRLTVT.

V gene TRBV5-6 combines with J gene TRBJ2-3; D not resolved. There are 14 residues in the CDR3. The germline V gene encodes CDR1 SGHDT and CDR2 YYEEEE. Trimming cost V 4 bases and J 4 bases, with 13 bases left between them. The CDR3 sequence is CASSRTRGADTQYF. DNA for the CDR3: TGTGCCAGCAGCCGAACCCGAGGTGCAGATACGCAGTATTTT.

This chain connects TRBV30 to TRBJ1-6; D call uncertain. CDR3 length: 12 amino acids. Germline V gene sequence: CDR1 GTSNPN, CDR2 SVGIG (reference sequence). V lost 0 bases to trimming and J lost 10 bases, with 7 bases between them. Here the CDR3 reads CAWSVVRSPLHF. The CDR3 DNA follows: TGTGCCTGGAGTGTAGTACGGTCACCCCTCCACTTT.

In this sample, this clone turned up once. V usage is TRBV10-2 and J usage is TRBJ2-4; tentatively, D is TRBD2 (6 bases). The V and J ends lost 6 bases and 9 bases respectively, with 21 bases between them. Germline V CDR1 and CDR2: WSHSY, SAAADI. There are 15 residues in the CDR3. CDR3 nucleotide sequence: TGCGCCAGCAGCCCTCCCCGGGACTCTAGGGGCATTCAGTACTTC. Its translation is CASSPPRDSRGIQYF.

A few counts support this clone. CDR3 loop: CASSKQGNTEAFF. CDR3 nucleotides: TGTGCCAGCAGTAAACAGGGGAACACTGAAGCTTTCTTT. The chain recombines TRBV3-1 (or the pseudogene TRBV3-2) with TRBJ1-1; tentative D call: TRBD1 (6 bases). Trimming left V 6 bases short and J 1 base short, with 9 bases between. Germline CDR1 and CDR2: LGHDT and YNNKEL (reference sequence). CDR3 length: 13 residues.

This chain connects TRBV5-1 to TRBJ1-2; no reliable D call. The CDR3 runs 13 residues. Germline CDR1 and CDR2: SGHRS and YFSETQ. Deletions cut 0 bases from V and 6 bases from J, with 9 bases between. This CDR3 reads CASSLALRDGYTF. The CDR3 DNA is TGCGCCAGCAGCTTGGCCCTGAGGGATGGCTACACCTTC.